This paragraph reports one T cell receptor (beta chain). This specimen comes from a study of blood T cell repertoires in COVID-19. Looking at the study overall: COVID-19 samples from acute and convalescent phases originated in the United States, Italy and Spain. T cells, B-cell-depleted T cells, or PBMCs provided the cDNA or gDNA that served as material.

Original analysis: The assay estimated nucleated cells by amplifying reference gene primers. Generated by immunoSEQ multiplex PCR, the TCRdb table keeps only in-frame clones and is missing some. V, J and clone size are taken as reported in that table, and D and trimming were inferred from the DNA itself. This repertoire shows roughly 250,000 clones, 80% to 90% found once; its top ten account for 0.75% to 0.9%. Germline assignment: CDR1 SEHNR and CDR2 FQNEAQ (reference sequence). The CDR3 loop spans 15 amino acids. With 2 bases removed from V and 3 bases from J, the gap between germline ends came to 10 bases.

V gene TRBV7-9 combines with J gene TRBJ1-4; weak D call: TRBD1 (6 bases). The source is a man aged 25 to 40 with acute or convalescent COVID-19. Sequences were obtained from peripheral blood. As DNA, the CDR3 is TGTGCCAGCAGCTTAACAGGACAGCCTAATGAAAAACTGTTTTTT. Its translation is CASSLTGQPNEKLFF.